Sequencing of this TCR beta chain was carried out in a study of T cells after yellow fever vaccination. One entry per CDR3 protein results from TCRdb running MiXCR on the 5' RACE reads. Of a few hundred thousand distinct CDR3 sequences listed, about 17% are singletons. The CDR3 spans 15 residues. Per the germline V gene, CDR1 is SGHRS and CDR2 is YFSETQ. V shed 0 bases and J 5 bases; nucleotides not matched to a gene: 4. The chain couples TRBV5-1 to TRBJ2-1, with 8 positions matching TRBD2. The sequencing used PBMCs, collected before the yellow fever booster vaccination. This clonotype originated in a man younger than 35 who received the YFV17D yellow fever vaccine. This CDR3 is CASSLDGGADNEQFF. The CDR3 coding sequence is TGCGCCAGCAGCTTGGACGGGGGGGCGGACAATGAGCAGTTCTTC.